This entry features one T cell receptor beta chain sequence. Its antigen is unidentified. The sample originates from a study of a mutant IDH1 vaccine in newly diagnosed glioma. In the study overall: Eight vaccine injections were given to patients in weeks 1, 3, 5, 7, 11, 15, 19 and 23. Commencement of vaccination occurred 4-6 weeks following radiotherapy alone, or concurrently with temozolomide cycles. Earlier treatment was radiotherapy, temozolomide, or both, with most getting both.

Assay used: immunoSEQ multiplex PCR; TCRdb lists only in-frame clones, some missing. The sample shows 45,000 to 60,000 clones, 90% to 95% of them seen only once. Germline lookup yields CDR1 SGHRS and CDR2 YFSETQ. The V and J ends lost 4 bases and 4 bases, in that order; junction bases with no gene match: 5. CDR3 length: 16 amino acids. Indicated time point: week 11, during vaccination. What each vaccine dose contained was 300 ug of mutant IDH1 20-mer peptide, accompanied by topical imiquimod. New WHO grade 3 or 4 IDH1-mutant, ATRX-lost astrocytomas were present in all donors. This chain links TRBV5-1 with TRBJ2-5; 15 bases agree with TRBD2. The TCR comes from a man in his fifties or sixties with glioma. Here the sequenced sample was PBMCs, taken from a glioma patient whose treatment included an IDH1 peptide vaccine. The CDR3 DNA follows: TGCGCCAGCAGCCCGGGACTAGCGGGGGGTCGAGAGACCCAGTACTTC. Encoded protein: CASSPGLAGGRETQYF. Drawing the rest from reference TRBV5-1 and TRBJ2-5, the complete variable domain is KAGVTQTPRYLIKTRGQQVTLSCSPISGHRSVSWYQQTPGQGLQFLFEYFSETQRNKGNFPGRFSGRQFSNSRSEMNVSTLELGDSALYLCASSPGLAGGRETQYFGPGTRLLVL.